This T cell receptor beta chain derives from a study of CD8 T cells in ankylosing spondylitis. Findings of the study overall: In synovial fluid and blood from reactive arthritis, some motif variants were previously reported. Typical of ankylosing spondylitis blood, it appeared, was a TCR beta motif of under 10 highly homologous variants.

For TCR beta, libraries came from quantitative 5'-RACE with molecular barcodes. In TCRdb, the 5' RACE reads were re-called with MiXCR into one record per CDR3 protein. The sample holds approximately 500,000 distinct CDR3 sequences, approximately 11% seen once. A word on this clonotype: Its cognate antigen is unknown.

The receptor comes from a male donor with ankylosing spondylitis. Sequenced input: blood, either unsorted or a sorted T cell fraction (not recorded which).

CDR3 sequence (DNA): TGTGCCAGCAGTCCGCGGAGGGGTCAGTTCGATACGCAGTATTTT. It yields the protein CASSPRRGQFDTQYF. The genes are TRBV6-1 and TRBJ2-3, with D possibly TRBD2 on 6 matching bases. Per the germline V gene, CDR1 is MNHNS and CDR2 is SASEGT. Trimming removed 5 bases from V and 6 bases from J, with 18 bases in between. This CDR3 region has 15 residues.